These T cell receptor beta chains were read from a single sample in a study of T cell responses to AZD1222 COVID-19 vaccine. Generated by immunoSEQ multiplex PCR, the TCRdb table keeps only in-frame clones and is missing some. The sample records approximately 150,000 clones, around 91% being singletons. Material: peripheral blood, obtained on day 0 of AZD1222 vaccination. The receptor set was obtained from an adult in good health. Each CDR3 is given with its conserved first and last residue. D genes are given only for firm matches. Clone size is stated in some rows and not others, as once, few, many or a class when expanded.

v_gene	abundance	j_gene	d_gene	CDR3nt	CDR3aa
TRBV19	NA	TRBJ2-7	NA	TGTGCCAGTAGTGAAGAGAGGACACGGAGCTCCTACGAGCAGTACTTC	CASSEERTRSSYEQYF
TRBV19	NA	TRBJ1-4	TRBD1	TGTGCCAGTAGTACCCCGACAGGGGGTGTAGTGAATGAAAAACTGTTTTTT	CASSTPTGGVVNEKLFF
TRBV9	NA	TRBJ2-3	TRBD2	TGTGCCAGCAGCCCAGATGGACTAGCAACAGATACGCAGTATTTT	CASSPDGLATDTQYF
TRBV7-8	NA	TRBJ1-5	NA	TGTGCCAGCAGCTACTTTAGAGCCGGTGAGCCCCAGCATTTT	CASSYFRAGEPQHF
TRBV3-1/TRBV3-2	NA	TRBJ1-1	NA	TGTGCCAGCAGCCAGCGGACTGTGAACACTGAAGCTTTCTTT	CASSQRTVNTEAFF
TRBV4-1	NA	TRBJ2-1	TRBD2	TGCGCCAGCAGCCGGGGGCTCGGTAGCGGGAGTCCGAATGAGCAGTTCTTC	CASSRGLGSGSPNEQFF
TRBV7-2	few	TRBJ1-1	NA	TGTGCCAGCAGCTCCCCGGACAGACCTGAAGCTTTCTTT	CASSSPDRPEAFF
TRBV30	NA	TRBJ2-5	TRBD2	TGTGCCTGGAGGAAGACTAGCGGGGACCAAGAGACCCAGTACTTC	CAWRKTSGDQETQYF
TRBV3-1/TRBV3-2	NA	TRBJ2-2	NA	TGTGCCAGCAGCCAAGGGGGGCTAAACACCGGGGAGCTGTTTTTT	CASSQGGLNTGELFF
TRBV4-1	NA	TRBJ2-3	TRBD2	TGCGCCAGCAGCCCCCGGACTAGCGGGAGTGTCACAGATACGCAGTATTTT	CASSPRTSGSVTDTQYF
TRBV15	NA	TRBJ1-5	NA	TGTGCCACCGTCCTTGGAGATAGCAATCAGCCCCAGCATTTT	CATVLGDSNQPQHF
TRBV18	NA	TRBJ1-3	TRBD1	TGTGCCAGCTCACGGACAGGGGGCACTGGAAACACCATATATTTT	CASSRTGGTGNTIYF
TRBV3-1/TRBV3-2	NA	TRBJ1-5	NA	TGTGCCAGCAGCCAGGGACTCATACGTAGCAATCAGCCCCAGCATTTT	CASSQGLIRSNQPQHF
TRBV28	NA	TRBJ2-5	TRBD2	TGTGCCAGCAGCAAGCGGGAGGTCGGGACCCAGTACTTC	CASSKREVGTQYF
TRBV7-8	NA	TRBJ2-7	TRBD1	TGTGCCAGCAGCCGGGACCGGACAGGTCCCTACGAGCAGTACTTC	CASSRDRTGPYEQYF
TRBV5-6	NA	TRBJ1-1	NA	TGTGCCAGCAGCTTGGGGGTTTTGAACACTGAAGCTTTCTTT	CASSLGVLNTEAFF
TRBV11-2	few	TRBJ1-4	NA	TGTGCCAGCAGCCCGAAGAGGTACGGAAAACTGTTTTTT	CASSPKRYGKLFF
TRBV6-5	once	TRBJ1-2	NA	TGTGCCAGCAGCCCCCCGACAGAGTATGGCTACACCTTC	CASSPPTEYGYTF
TRBV12-5	NA	TRBJ1-5	NA	TGTGCTAGTGGTTTGGTACTAGGACGGGGCAATCAGCCCCAGCATTTT	CASGLVLGRGNQPQHF
TRBV7-9	NA	TRBJ2-1	TRBD2	TGTGCCAGCAGTATAGCGGGAGGGGGGAATGAGCAGTTCTTC	CASSIAGGGNEQFF
TRBV5-1	NA	TRBJ2-5	TRBD1	TGCGCCAGCAGCTCCTCGGGGACAGGGAGCGAGACCCAGTACTTC	CASSSSGTGSETQYF
TRBV7-9	NA	TRBJ2-6	NA	TGTGCCAGCAGCCCAGGGACAGCGGGAATCATTTATGGGGCCAACGTCCTGACTTTC	CASSPGTAGIIYGANVLTF
TRBV4-2	NA	TRBJ1-2	TRBD1	TGTGCCAGCAGCCAAGTGGGACAGGGCAAAAACTATGGCTACACCTTC	CASSQVGQGKNYGYTF
TRBV5-8	NA	TRBJ1-3	TRBD1	TGTGCCAGCAGCTTGTCATTTACCGGACAGGTCTCTGGAAACACCATATATTTT	CASSLSFTGQVSGNTIYF
TRBV28	NA	TRBJ1-5	NA	TGTGCCAGCAGTCCCACCCGGAGCCGGACGGATCAGCCCCAGCATTTT	CASSPTRSRTDQPQHF
TRBV30	NA	TRBJ2-7	NA	TGTGCCTGGAGCTGGGCGGGGCCCTCCTACGAGCAGTACTTC	CAWSWAGPSYEQYF
TRBV6-5	once	TRBJ1-6	NA	TGTGCCAGCAGCCCGAGAAGGGATTCACCCCTCCACTTT	CASSPRRDSPLHF
TRBV27	NA	TRBJ1-2	TRBD1	TGTGCCAGCAGTTTGGTGGACAGGGGGCTCTATGGCTACACCTTC	CASSLVDRGLYGYTF
TRBV19	NA	TRBJ1-2	NA	TGTGCCAGTAGTAAGGACAGTTGGGACTATGGCTACACCTTC	CASSKDSWDYGYTF
TRBV9	NA	TRBJ2-1	NA	TGTGCCAGCAGCGTAGTTGGGGTTGAACTGGATGAGCAGTTCTTC	CASSVVGVELDEQFF
TRBV5-1	once	TRBJ1-5	TRBD1	TGCGCCAGCAGCACGACAGGGGGCAATCAGCCCCAGCATTTT	CASSTTGGNQPQHF
TRBV7-9	NA	TRBJ2-3	TRBD2	TGTGCCACCTTAGCGGGAGGGAGCACAGATACGCAGTATTTT	CATLAGGSTDTQYF
TRBV4-1	NA	TRBJ2-1	NA	TGCGCCAGCAAGGGGCTAGCCTCGTCCCCTAACTACAATGAGCAGTTCTTC	CASKGLASSPNYNEQFF
TRBV27	NA	TRBJ1-6	NA	TGTGCCAGCAGTTCCCTCCGGGACTATAATTCACCCCTCCACTTT	CASSSLRDYNSPLHF
TRBV28	NA	TRBJ1-5	TRBD1	TGTGCCAGCAGTTCAGGGGGTGGCAATCAGCCCCAGCATTTT	CASSSGGGNQPQHF
TRBV5-6	NA	TRBJ1-2	TRBD1	TGTGCCAGCAGCTTGAGACAGGGGGCGCGTGGCTACACCTTC	CASSLRQGARGYTF
TRBV13	NA	TRBJ2-1	TRBD2	TGTGCCAGCAGCTACGGCGGGAGGGCCAGGGGTGAGCAGTTCTTC	CASSYGGRARGEQFF
TRBV6-5	NA	TRBJ1-2	NA	TGTGCCAGCAGTTACATGGGGGCGCGGGATGGCTACACCTTC	CASSYMGARDGYTF
TRBV18	NA	TRBJ2-7	NA	TGTGCCAGCTCACCACCCGGCAGGTCCTACGAGCAGTACTTC	CASSPPGRSYEQYF
TRBV9	NA	TRBJ1-1	NA	TGTGCCAGCAGCGGGGACGAGAACACTGAAGCTTTCTTT	CASSGDENTEAFF
TRBV11-2	NA	TRBJ1-5	NA	TGTGCCAGCAGCTTAAACCGGGACAAAAATCAGCCCCAGCATTTT	CASSLNRDKNQPQHF
TRBV15	NA	TRBJ2-1	TRBD2	TGTGCCACCAGCAGAGATACGGGGGGGCTCGATGAGCAGTTCTTC	CATSRDTGGLDEQFF
TRBV10-3	NA	TRBJ2-2	NA	TGTGCCATCAGTGAGCCCAGGAGGTCCACCGGGGAGCTGTTTTTT	CAISEPRRSTGELFF
TRBV7-9	NA	TRBJ2-3	NA	TGTGCCACCAAGGGGCCGGGAACAGATACGCAGTATTTT	CATKGPGTDTQYF
TRBV6-5	NA	TRBJ1-3	NA	TGTGCCAGCCTTGATAACACCATATATTTT	CASLDNTIYF
TRBV10-3	NA	TRBJ2-1	NA	TGTGCCATCAGTGAGTCCTACAATGAGCAGTTCTTC	CAISESYNEQFF
TRBV6-5	NA	TRBJ1-2	TRBD1	TGTGCCACCGGTGGACAGGGGAGGAATGGCTACACCTTC	CATGGQGRNGYTF
TRBV15	NA	TRBJ1-1	TRBD1	TGTGCCACCAGCAACGACAGGGCGTTCACTGAAGCTTTCTTT	CATSNDRAFTEAFF
TRBV7-2	NA	TRBJ2-3	TRBD2	TGTGCCAGCAGCTTAGTTTTCAGCGGGAGTGGCACAGATACGCAGTATTTT	CASSLVFSGSGTDTQYF
TRBV5-6	NA	TRBJ2-7	NA	TGTGCCAGCAGCTTGTCCCGGAAACCCTCCTACGAGCAGTACTTC	CASSLSRKPSYEQYF
TRBV28	NA	TRBJ1-1	NA	TGTGCCAGCAGTTTATATGATCGCACTGAAGCTTTCTTT	CASSLYDRTEAFF
TRBV3-1/TRBV3-2	NA	TRBJ1-3	NA	TGTGCCAGCAGCCAAGCAGGGGCGCGAGGAAACACCATATATTTT	CASSQAGARGNTIYF
TRBV5-1	NA	TRBJ1-4	TRBD1	TGCGCCAGCAGCTGGGGACAGCCGAATGAAAAACTGTTTTTT	CASSWGQPNEKLFF
TRBV27	NA	TRBJ1-1	NA	TGTGCCAGCAGTCCGTCGACGGCGAACACTGAAGCTTTCTTT	CASSPSTANTEAFF
TRBV7-9	NA	TRBJ1-2	NA	TGTGCCAGCAGCGCCGGGAGACGGGGGGCAGTCGGGTATGGCTACACCTTC	CASSAGRRGAVGYGYTF
TRBV5-4	NA	TRBJ2-7	TRBD1	TGTGCCAGCAGCTTGGGGACAGGGGAATTAAGCGAGCAGTACTTC	CASSLGTGELSEQYF
TRBV4-1	NA	TRBJ2-2	NA	TGCGCCAGCAGCCAAGATCCATGGGGCGGGGCAGCCGTGGTCACCGGGGAGCTGTTTTTT	CASSQDPWGGAAVVTGELFF
TRBV15	NA	TRBJ2-7	NA	TGTGCCACCAGCAGGACATCGTCCTCCTACGAGCAGTACTTC	CATSRTSSSYEQYF
TRBV30	NA	TRBJ1-5	NA	TGTGCCTGCGGAACGGACACTAGCAATCAGCCCCAGCATTTT	CACGTDTSNQPQHF
TRBV5-4	NA	TRBJ2-5	NA	TGTGCCAGCAGCTTGTCCCTCGGAGAGACCCAGTACTTC	CASSLSLGETQYF